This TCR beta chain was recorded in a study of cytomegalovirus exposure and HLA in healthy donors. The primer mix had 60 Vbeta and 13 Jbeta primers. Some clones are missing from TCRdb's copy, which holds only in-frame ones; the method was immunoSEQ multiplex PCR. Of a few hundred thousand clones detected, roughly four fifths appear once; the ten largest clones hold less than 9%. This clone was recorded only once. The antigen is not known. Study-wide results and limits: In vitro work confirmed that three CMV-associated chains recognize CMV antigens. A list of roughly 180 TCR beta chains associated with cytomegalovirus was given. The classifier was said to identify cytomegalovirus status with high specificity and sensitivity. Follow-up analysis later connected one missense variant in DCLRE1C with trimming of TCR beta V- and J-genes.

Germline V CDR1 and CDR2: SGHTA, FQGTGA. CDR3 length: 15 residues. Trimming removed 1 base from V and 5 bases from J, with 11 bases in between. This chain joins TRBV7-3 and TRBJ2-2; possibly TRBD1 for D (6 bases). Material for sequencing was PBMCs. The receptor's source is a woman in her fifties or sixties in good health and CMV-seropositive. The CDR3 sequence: CASSLRVRGTGELFF. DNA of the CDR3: TGTGCCAGCAGCTTAAGGGTCAGGGGAACCGGGGAGCTGTTTTTT. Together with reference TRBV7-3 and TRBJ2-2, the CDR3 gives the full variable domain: GAGVSQTPSNKVTEKGKYVELRCDPISGHTALYWYRQSLGQGPEFLIYFQGTGAADDSGLPNDRFFAVRPEGSVSTLKIQRTERGDSAVYLCASSLRVRGTGELFFGEGSRLTVL.